One and the same sample provided the 12 T cell receptor beta chains below, sequenced in a study of CD8 T cells in ankylosing spondylitis. Study outcomes and limitations: Seven to nine highly homologous variants formed a TCR beta motif that appeared characteristic of ankylosing spondylitis blood.

Via MiXCR, TCRdb re-called the 5' RACE reads, giving one row per CDR3 protein. There are around 540,000 distinct CDR3 sequences in the sample; about an eighth occur only once, and about 6.8% lies in the top ten. No antigen has been identified for these receptors. The sample taken for sequencing was blood, either unsorted or a sorted T cell fraction (not recorded which). These receptors all stem from a male donor with ankylosing spondylitis.

A few counts support this clonotype. The chain links TRBV20-1 to TRBJ1-2, with a tentative D call TRBD1 (5 bases). Trimming removed 3 bases from V and 6 bases from J, with 20 bases in between. CDR3 size: 15 residues. Germline-derived CDR1 and CDR2 are DFQATT and SNEGSKA (reference sequence). CDR3 bases: TGCAGTGCTAGCCCCCGGGACCGAAACTCCCATGGCTACACCTTC. It specifies CSASPRDRNSHGYTF.

This clonotype was counted many times. The chain recombines TRBV6-5 with TRBJ1-5; D is uncertain. This CDR3 region has 14 residues. Trimming left V 2 bases short and J 3 bases short, with 8 bases between. The germline V gene has CDR1 MNHEY and CDR2 SVGAGI. CDR3 sequence: CASSYDGDNQPQHF. CDR3 DNA: TGTGCCAGCAGTTACGATGGGGACAATCAGCCCCAGCATTTT.

This clonotype came up many times. The chain uses TRBV12-3 or TRBV12-4 and TRBJ1-6; D uncertain. The ends were cut back, 7 bases at V and 5 bases at J, with 6 bases in the middle. CDR3 length equals 12 residues. CDR3 region: CASTNNNSPLHF. CDR3 nucleotide sequence: TGTGCCAGCACGAACAATAATTCACCCCTCCACTTT.

This clonotype occurred a few times. This chain links TRBV12-3 or TRBV12-4 with TRBJ2-7, with 9 bases lining up with TRBD1. The V segment lost 4 bases and the J segment 2 bases; nucleotides outside the gene matches: 3. The CDR3 extends over 14 amino acids. The CDR3 DNA sequence: TGTGCCAGCAGTTGGGACAGGGTTGCCTACGAGCAGTACGTC. Its protein is CASSWDRVAYEQYV.

The chain has TRBV10-1 and TRBJ2-2; tentatively, D is TRBD2 (6 bases). The CDR3 is made up of 13 amino acids. Deletions cut 5 bases from V and 7 bases from J, with 11 bases between. The V gene's germline CDR1 is WNHNN and CDR2 SYGVQD (reference sequence). The CDR3 sequence is CASSRGASGELFF. The DNA for the CDR3 is TGCGCCAGCAGTCGCGGGGCCAGCGGGGAGCTGTTTTTT.

The chain is built from TRBV30 and TRBJ2-1; D remains ambiguous. Germline V gene sequence: CDR1 GTSNPN, CDR2 SVGIG (reference sequence). Trimming cost V 1 base and J 10 bases, with 14 bases left between them. The CDR3 spans 13 residues. CDR3 region: CAWSGLVNQEQFF. As DNA, the CDR3 is TGTGCCTGGAGTGGACTGGTAAACCAGGAGCAGTTCTTC. Full variable domain (missing parts from reference TRBV30 and TRBJ2-1): SQTIHQWPATLVQPVGSPLSLECTVEGTSNPNLYWYRQAAGRGLQLLFYSVGIGQISSEVPQNLSASRPQDRQFILSSKKLLLSDSGFYLCAWSGLVNQEQFFGPGTRLTVL.

The chain links TRBV4-1 to TRBJ1-1; no definite D call. The CDR3 sequence is 16 residues long. Between the trimmed V and J ends, which lost 2 bases and 3 bases, there was a span of 16 bases. Germline assignment: CDR1 MGHRA and CDR2 YSYEKL. The CDR3 nucleotides read TGCGCCAGCAGCCAAAGCCCCTCGATAATGTACACTGAAGCTTTCTTT. Protein: CASSQSPSIMYTEAFF.

The table lists this clonotype with a few counts. The chain combines TRBV29-1 with TRBJ1-1; no firm D call. CDR3 length: 11 amino acids. V was clipped by 6 bases and J by 6 bases, with 11 bases between them. Looked up from germline, CDR1 is SQVTM and CDR2 is ANQGSEA. DNA of the CDR3: TGCAGCGTGGACTACTCGGCTGAAGCTTTCTTT. It specifies CSVDYSAEAFF.

The chain combines TRBV20-1 with TRBJ2-3; D may be TRBD1 (7 bases). Trimming pared 5 bases from V and 0 bases from J, leaving 12 bases between. Germline V CDR1 and CDR2: DFQATT, SNEGSKA (reference sequence). The CDR3 runs 14 residues. The CDR3 sequence is CSAPGGQSTDTQYF. The CDR3 coding sequence is TGCAGTGCTCCCGGGGGACAGAGCACAGATACGCAGTATTTT.

The chain links TRBV9 to TRBJ1-2; 7 bases are shared with TRBD1. CDR3 length equals 15 residues. V gave up 3 bases and J gave up 8 bases; unmatched junction bases: 13. In germline, CDR1 is SGDLS, CDR2 YYNGEE. The CDR3 bases are TGTGCCAGCAGCGCTTCACCCGGGACAGTGGGCGGCTACACCTTC. The encoded protein is CASSASPGTVGGYTF.

There are many counts of this clonotype. This chain uses TRBV3-1 with TRBJ2-7; D is possibly TRBD1 or TRBD2 (5 bases each). The V and J ends lost 4 bases and 3 bases respectively, with 22 bases between them. The CDR3 length is 17 residues. The germline CDR1 and CDR2 sequences are LGHDT and YNNKEL (reference sequence). CDR3 sequence: CASSPSGSVRGSYEQYF. The CDR3 coding sequence is TGTGCCAGCAGCCCTTCTGGTAGCGTAAGGGGAAGCTACGAGCAGTACTTC.

This clonotype was picked up a small number of times. The chain carries TRBV7-8 and TRBJ2-1, with 9 bases matching TRBD1. Trimming cost V 3 bases and J 0 bases; bases outside gene matches: 3. The germline V gene has CDR1 SGHVS and CDR2 FQNEAQ. CDR3 length: 16 amino acids. CDR3 DNA sequence: TGTGCCAGCAGCTTTTTGACAGGGGGCTCCTACAATGAGCAGTTCTTC. Its translation: CASSFLTGGSYNEQFF.